The next 27 T cell receptor beta chains were all read from a single sample in a study of T cell changes during pregnancy in multiple sclerosis (dated by TCRdb to about 2019). Receptors were amplified or captured by the immunoSEQ multiplex PCR assay. Imported from immuneACCESS, the table was reduced by TCRdb to in-frame sequences with V and J called. These copies leave out some clones; in studies compared against another copy, an unresolved V gene accounts for under half, and the cause of the remainder is not known. In this sample the table shows about 69,000 clones, roughly 91% of which occur a single time. Roughly 1.4% of the sample is in the top ten clones. Sequencing used peripheral blood, obtained in the third trimester of pregnancy. These receptors originate from a female donor with multiple sclerosis, enrolled in a pregnancy study.

The CDR3 is CASSQDRYTGELFF. In DNA form, the CDR3 reads TGTGCCAGCAGCCAAGACAGGTACACCGGGGAGCTGTTTTTT. The chain recombines TRBV14 with TRBJ2-2; D not resolved. The CDR3 loop spans 14 amino acids. Trimming took off 0 bases at V and 3 bases at J, with 5 bases between the two ends. Per germline, CDR1 SGHDN and CDR2 FVKESK.

This chain connects TRBV18 to TRBJ1-2, with no clear D. Germline lookup yields CDR1 KGHSH and CDR2 LQKENI. This CDR3 is built from 15 residues. V dropped 6 bases and J dropped 1 base, with 15 bases sitting between them. The CDR3: CASSPNSYVNYGYTF. CDR3 bases: TGTGCCAGCTCCCCAAACTCCTACGTTAACTATGGCTACACCTTC.

The genes are TRBV5-1 and TRBJ1-4; 8 bases line up with TRBD1. This CDR3 spans 14 amino acids. Per germline, CDR1 SGHRS and CDR2 YFSETQ. V was clipped by 2 bases and J by 6 bases; unmatched bases: 3. DNA of the CDR3: TGCGCCAGCAGCTTCGGACAGGGCGATGAAAAACTGTTTTTT. It codes for CASSFGQGDEKLFF.

The chain joins TRBV7-2 to TRBJ2-3; 9 nucleotides match TRBD2. Germline-derived CDR1 and CDR2 are SGHTA and FQGNSA. The CDR3 sequence is 16 residues long. Losses at the gene ends were 3 bases for V and 5 bases for J; bases not matched to a gene: 9. Here the CDR3 DNA reads TGTGCCAGCAGCTTGATGGGCGGGGGGGCAAAAGATACGCAGTATTTT. This encodes CASSLMGGGAKDTQYF.

This chain links TRBV7-2 with TRBJ1-5, with TRBD1 matching 8 bases. With V trimmed by 5 bases and J by 6 bases, 3 bases remained unmatched. Germline CDR1 and CDR2: SGHTA and FQGNSA. The CDR3 is 13 amino acids. The CDR3: CASSQGAGQPQHF. The CDR3 DNA sequence: TGTGCCAGCAGCCAGGGGGCAGGTCAGCCCCAGCATTTT.

This clone was seen once. The chain links TRBV5-1 to TRBJ2-7, with 7 bases matching TRBD1. V was clipped by 4 bases and J by 7 bases; unmatched bases: 11. CDR1 and CDR2 from the germline V gene are SGHRS and YFSETQ. CDR3 size: 14 residues. The CDR3 protein is CASSPQQGSKEQYF. CDR3 coding DNA: TGCGCCAGCAGCCCCCAACAGGGGTCGAAAGAGCAGTACTTC.

Turning to this clone: Other DNA sequences in this sample translate to the same CDR3. This sequence joins TRBV5-1 and TRBJ2-5; unclear D gene. CDR1 and CDR2 (germline): SGHRS, YFSETQ. The CDR3 sequence is 12 residues long. V was cut by 4 bases and J by 0 bases, with 4 bases left in between. This CDR3 reads CASSPDQETQYF. The CDR3, as DNA: TGCGCCAGCAGCCCGGACCAAGAGACCCAGTACTTC.

The V gene is TRBV5-1, the J gene TRBJ1-3; D ambiguous. Trimming stripped 0 bases from V and 1 base from J, with 11 bases between. Germline V gene sequence: CDR1 SGHRS, CDR2 YFSETQ. The CDR3 covers 16 residues. Here the CDR3 DNA reads TGCGCCAGCAGCTTGGGCGGCACCCGATCTGGAAACACCATATATTTT. Protein: CASSLGGTRSGNTIYF.

In this sample, this clone turned up once. This sequence joins TRBV25-1 and TRBJ2-4; D might be TRBD2 (5 bases). Germline CDR1 MGHDK, CDR2 SYGVNS. This CDR3 is built from 16 residues. Trimming left V 3 bases short and J 5 bases short, with 17 bases between. This CDR3 is CASSDQRAGGENIQYF. CDR3 nucleotides: TGTGCCAGCAGTGATCAGAGGGCAGGCGGTGAAAACATTCAGTACTTC.

This chain uses TRBV7-9 with TRBJ1-3, with D unresolved. This CDR3 comprises 13 residues. Trimming removed 11 bases at V and 0 bases at J, with 11 bases between. CDR1 and CDR2 (germline): SEHNR, FQNEAQ (reference sequence). The CDR3 is CALPSDSGNTIYF. CDR3 in DNA: TGTGCCCTTCCCAGTGACTCTGGAAACACCATATATTTT.

The chain joins TRBV11-2 to TRBJ2-7; the D gene is possibly TRBD2 (5 bases). CDR1 and CDR2 from the germline V gene are SGHAT and FQNNGV. V lost 1 base and J lost 4, with 14 bases in between. The CDR3 is 15 amino acids. The CDR3 DNA reads as TGTGCCAGCAGCTTAGTCGGGGAACGGGGTTACGAGCAGTACTTC. As protein: CASSLVGERGYEQYF. The entire variable domain, with the rest obtained from reference TRBV11-2 and TRBJ2-7, is as follows: EAGVAQSPRYKIIEKRQSVAFWCNPISGHATLYWYQQILGQGPKLLIQFQNNGVVDDSQLPKDRFSAERLKGVDSTLKIQPAKLEDSAVYLCASSLVGERGYEQYFGPGTRLTVT.

This rearrangement joins TRBV11-2 to TRBJ1-4; no firm D call. The V gene's germline CDR1 is SGHAT and CDR2 FQNNGV. There are 14 residues in the CDR3. V was shortened by 3 bases and J by 5 bases, with 10 bases between the two germline ends. The CDR3 DNA follows: TGTGCCAGCAGCTTTATTGCGGCGAATGAAAAACTGTTTTTT. This gives the protein CASSFIAANEKLFF.

The chain joins TRBV18 to TRBJ2-1, with 11 nucleotides matching TRBD2. This CDR3 has 18 amino acids. From germline, CDR1 is KGHSH and CDR2 LQKENI. V gave up 1 base and J gave up 7 bases; unmatched junction bases: 12. The CDR3 region has the DNA TGTGCCAGCTCACCACTTATTAGCGGGGGGGCCGGGAAAAATGAGCAGTTCTTC. Translating gives CASSPLISGGAGKNEQFF.

Here the CDR3 DNA reads TGTGCCAGCAGGGGCGGGACTGAAGCTTTCTTT. Translation: CASRGGTEAFF. The rearrangement links TRBV2 to TRBJ1-1, with D unresolved. Germline CDR1 SNHLY, CDR2 FYNNEI. The V and J ends lost 6 bases and 5 bases respectively, with 7 bases between them. The CDR3 has 11 amino acids.

The chain recombines TRBV18 with TRBJ2-7; the D gene is possibly TRBD2 (6 bases). Germline CDR1 reads KGHSH; CDR2 reads LQKENI. V lost 3 bases, J lost 0 bases, and 18 bases lay in between. The CDR3 totals 17 residues. CDR3 nucleotide sequence: TGTGCCAGCTCACCCCCCAGTGGAGGGGCCGCCTCCTACGAGCAGTACTTC. Translation: CASSPPSGGAASYEQYF.

This sequence joins TRBV27 and TRBJ1-1; perhaps TRBD1 as D (5 bases). Germline V gene lookup returns CDR1 MNHEY and CDR2 SMNVEV (reference sequence). Between the trimmed V and J ends, which lost 5 bases and 5 bases, there was a span of 15 bases. The CDR3 spans 14 residues. The CDR3 nucleotides read TGTGCCAGCAGTCGCACTCCGGGGGATACTGAAGCTTTCTTT. This translates into CASSRTPGDTEAFF.

The rearrangement uses TRBV9 and TRBJ1-2, with D tentatively TRBD1 (6 bases). This CDR3 comprises 16 residues. The ends were cut back, 4 bases at V and 4 bases at J, with 20 bases in the middle. The germline gives CDR1 SGDLS, CDR2 YYNGEE. CDR3 region: CASSPPGAGEGYGYTF. As DNA, the CDR3 is TGTGCCAGCAGCCCTCCGGGGGCAGGGGAGGGCTATGGCTACACCTTC.

V usage is TRBV27 and J usage is TRBJ1-5, with D perhaps TRBD1 (6 bases). V was clipped by 2 bases and J by 1 base, with 18 bases between them. The CDR3 covers 18 residues. From germline, CDR1 is MNHEY and CDR2 SMNVEV (reference sequence). The chain's CDR3 is CASSLGRGAKLSNQPQHF. CDR3 nucleotide sequence: TGTGCCAGCAGTTTAGGCAGGGGCGCGAAGTTAAGCAATCAGCCCCAGCATTTT.

This clone has a single count. J is TRBJ2-7 and V is TRBV19; D perhaps matches TRBD1 (5 bases). V lost 5 bases and J 3 bases, leaving 14 bases between the germline ends. Germline loops: CDR1 LNHDA, CDR2 SQIVND (reference sequence). The CDR3 is 14 amino acids. For the CDR3, the DNA is TGTGCCAGTAGTGGAGAGACAGCGATCTACGAGCAGTACTTC. It is translated as CASSGETAIYEQYF.

This clone was recorded once. V usage is TRBV7-3 and J usage is TRBJ2-7; D is perhaps TRBD1 (5 bases). CDR1 is SGHTA and CDR2 is FQGTGA in the germline V gene. Trimming took 1 base from V and 3 from J, leaving 13 bases between them. The CDR3 runs to 15 residues. As DNA, the CDR3 is TGTGCCAGCAGCTTAAAGGGGTTGATACACTACGAGCAGTACTTC. The encoded protein is CASSLKGLIHYEQYF.

The chain recombines TRBV5-1 with TRBJ1-1; 7 bases are shared with TRBD1. The CDR3 is 15 residues long. Germline CDR1 is SGHRS and CDR2 is YFSETQ. The J segment lost 4 bases and the V segment lost 4 bases, leaving 10 bases of the junction unmatched. The CDR3 sequence: CASSPDRWESTEAFF. CDR3 DNA sequence: TGCGCCAGCAGCCCGGACAGGTGGGAGAGCACTGAAGCTTTCTTT. Drawing the rest from reference TRBV5-1 and TRBJ1-1, the complete variable domain is KAGVTQTPRYLIKTRGQQVTLSCSPISGHRSVSWYQQTPGQGLQFLFEYFSETQRNKGNFPGRFSGRQFSNSRSEMNVSTLELGDSALYLCASSPDRWESTEAFFGQGTRLTVV.

The table lists this clone with a few counts. Other DNA sequences in this sample translate to the same CDR3. The chain has TRBV30 and TRBJ1-3, with a possible D match to TRBD1 (5 bases). CDR3 length equals 13 residues. In germline, CDR1 is GTSNPN, CDR2 SVGIG (reference sequence). The V end lost 0 bases, the J end lost 5 bases, and 8 bases lay between the germline ends. DNA of the CDR3: TGTGCCTGGAGTGTGTCAGGGCGAAACACCATATATTTT. Protein product: CAWSVSGRNTIYF.

V and J are TRBV6-1 and TRBJ2-7; D is uncertain. Trimming removed 4 bases from V and 5 bases from J, with 12 bases in between. Germline lookup yields CDR1 MNHNS and CDR2 SASEGT. There are 13 residues in the CDR3. This chain's CDR3 is CASSGAIRNEQYF. DNA of the CDR3: TGTGCCAGCAGTGGGGCCATTCGCAACGAGCAGTACTTC.

This clone occurred a few times. The chain joins TRBV4-1 to TRBJ1-5; possible D gene TRBD1, 5 bases. The CDR3 has 16 residues. The ends were cut back, 4 bases at V and 2 bases at J, with 15 bases in the middle. CDR1 and CDR2 from the germline V gene are MGHRA and YSYEKL. CDR3 sequence reads: CASSPRSGVGNQPQHF. The CDR3 region has the DNA TGCGCCAGCAGCCCCCGCTCGGGGGTTGGCAATCAGCCCCAGCATTTT.

V usage is TRBV19 and J usage is TRBJ1-2; the match to TRBD1 covers 9 bases. The V segment lost 3 bases and the J segment 4 bases; nucleotides outside the gene matches: 9. Germline assignment: CDR1 LNHDA and CDR2 SQIVND (reference sequence). CDR3 length equals 16 residues. CDR3 bases: TGTGCCAGTAGTATTCACTACAGGGGGCGCCTCTATGGCTACACCTTC. Translated: CASSIHYRGRLYGYTF. The complete variable domain, with remaining parts taken from reference TRBV19 and TRBJ1-2, reads DGGITQSPKYLFRKEGQNVTLSCEQNLNHDAMYWYRQDPGQGLRLIYYSQIVNDFQKGDIAEGYSVSREKKESFPLTVTSAQKNPTAFYLCASSIHYRGRLYGYTFGSGTRLTVV.

On this clone: Other DNA variants within this sample encode the same CDR3. The V call is TRBV5-1, the J call TRBJ1-1; D unclear. The CDR3 consists of 13 residues. Germline loops: CDR1 SGHRS, CDR2 YFSETQ. Trimming took off 0 bases at V and 1 base at J, with 4 bases between the two ends. The CDR3 reads CASSLGGNTEAFF. The CDR3 DNA is TGCGCCAGCAGCTTGGGAGGGAACACTGAAGCTTTCTTT. Combining the CDR3 with reference TRBV5-1 and TRBJ1-1 gives the whole variable domain KAGVTQTPRYLIKTRGQQVTLSCSPISGHRSVSWYQQTPGQGLQFLFEYFSETQRNKGNFPGRFSGRQFSNSRSEMNVSTLELGDSALYLCASSLGGNTEAFFGQGTRLTVV.

The chain combines TRBV7-9 with TRBJ1-2, with a possible D match to TRBD1 (5 bases). The CDR3 covers 14 residues. Trimming stripped 1 base from V and 2 bases from J, with 8 bases between. Germline CDR1 is SEHNR and CDR2 is FQNEAQ (reference sequence). DNA of the CDR3: TGTGCCAGCAGCTTAGAAGGGGAAAACTATGGCTACACCTTC. Amino acid sequence: CASSLEGENYGYTF.